Given below is one T cell receptor beta chain in context. These data come from a study of blood T cell repertoires in COVID-19. Across the study: Some COVID-19 samples were acute and others convalescent; all came from the United States, Italy and Spain.

This CDR3 region has 16 residues. Germline V gives CDR1 LNHDA, CDR2 SQIVND (reference sequence). Unmatched junction bases numbered 10, after V lost 2 bases and J lost 6 bases. The repertoire was sequenced with immunoSEQ multiplex PCR; TCRdb's copy has only in-frame clones and lacks some. The repertoire has fewer than 300,000 clones, around 85% of them found once; the top ten carry roughly 12%. The sequenced sample consisted of peripheral blood. The clonotype originates from a woman between 25 and 40 years old with COVID-19, enrolled during active disease. The gene calls are TRBV19 and TRBJ2-1; the match to TRBD2 covers 7 bases. CDR3 DNA: TGTGCCAGTAGTATATTAACGCGCGGGGGTCTCAATGAGCAGTTCTTC. It codes for CASSILTRGGLNEQFF. Drawing the rest from reference TRBV19 and TRBJ2-1, the complete variable domain is DGGITQSPKYLFRKEGQNVTLSCEQNLNHDAMYWYRQDPGQGLRLIYYSQIVNDFQKGDIAEGYSVSREKKESFPLTVTSAQKNPTAFYLCASSILTRGGLNEQFFGPGTRLTVL.